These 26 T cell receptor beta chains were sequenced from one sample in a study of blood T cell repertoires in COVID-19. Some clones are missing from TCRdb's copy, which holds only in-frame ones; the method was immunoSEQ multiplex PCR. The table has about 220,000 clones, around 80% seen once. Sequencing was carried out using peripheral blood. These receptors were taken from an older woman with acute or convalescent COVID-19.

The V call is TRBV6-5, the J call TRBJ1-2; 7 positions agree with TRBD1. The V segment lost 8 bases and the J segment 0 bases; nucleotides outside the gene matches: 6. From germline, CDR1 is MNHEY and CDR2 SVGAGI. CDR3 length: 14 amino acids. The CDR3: CASGSQGANYGYTF. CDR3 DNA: TGTGCCAGCGGGAGCCAGGGGGCTAACTATGGCTACACCTTC.

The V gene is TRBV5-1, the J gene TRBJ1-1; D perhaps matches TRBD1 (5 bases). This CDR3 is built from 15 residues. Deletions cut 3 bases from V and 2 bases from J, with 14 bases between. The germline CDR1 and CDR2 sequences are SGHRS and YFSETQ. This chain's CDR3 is CASSSRGGINTEAFF. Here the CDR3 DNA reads TGCGCCAGCAGCTCGAGGGGAGGGATTAACACTGAAGCTTTCTTT. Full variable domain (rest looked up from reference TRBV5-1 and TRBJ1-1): KAGVTQTPRYLIKTRGQQVTLSCSPISGHRSVSWYQQTPGQGLQFLFEYFSETQRNKGNFPGRFSGRQFSNSRSEMNVSTLELGDSALYLCASSSRGGINTEAFFGQGTRLTVV.

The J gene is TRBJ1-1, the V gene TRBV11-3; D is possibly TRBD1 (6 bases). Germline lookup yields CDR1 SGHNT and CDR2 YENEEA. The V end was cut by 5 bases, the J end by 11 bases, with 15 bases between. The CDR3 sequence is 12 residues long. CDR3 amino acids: CASSAGETGAFF. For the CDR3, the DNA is TGTGCCAGCAGCGCAGGGGAGACGGGGGCTTTCTTT.

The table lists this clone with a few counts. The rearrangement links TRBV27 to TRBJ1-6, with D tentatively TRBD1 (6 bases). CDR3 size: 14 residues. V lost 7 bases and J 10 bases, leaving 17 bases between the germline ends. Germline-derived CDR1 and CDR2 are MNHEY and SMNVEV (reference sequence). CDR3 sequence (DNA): TGTGCCAGCAACCAACAGGGCGGTAGGTCACCCCTCCACTTT. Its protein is CASNQQGGRSPLHF.

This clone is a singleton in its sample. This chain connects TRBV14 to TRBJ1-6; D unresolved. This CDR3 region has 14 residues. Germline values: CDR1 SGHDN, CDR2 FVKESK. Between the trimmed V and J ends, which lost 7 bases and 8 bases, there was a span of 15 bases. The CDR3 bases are TGTGCCAGCACCCTATCCGGGGTGTATTCACCCCTCCACTTT. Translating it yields CASTLSGVYSPLHF.

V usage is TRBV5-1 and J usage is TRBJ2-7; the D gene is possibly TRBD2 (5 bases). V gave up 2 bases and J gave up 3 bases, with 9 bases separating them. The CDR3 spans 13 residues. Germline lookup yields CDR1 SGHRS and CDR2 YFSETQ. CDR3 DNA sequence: TGCGCCAGCAGCTTCGGAGGCTTCTACGAGCAGTACTTC. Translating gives CASSFGGFYEQYF. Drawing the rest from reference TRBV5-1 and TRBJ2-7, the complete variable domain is KAGVTQTPRYLIKTRGQQVTLSCSPISGHRSVSWYQQTPGQGLQFLFEYFSETQRNKGNFPGRFSGRQFSNSRSEMNVSTLELGDSALYLCASSFGGFYEQYFGPGTRLTVT.

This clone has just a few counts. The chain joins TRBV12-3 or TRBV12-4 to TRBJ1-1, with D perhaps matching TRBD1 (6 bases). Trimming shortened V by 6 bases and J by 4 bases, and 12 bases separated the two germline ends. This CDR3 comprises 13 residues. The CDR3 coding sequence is TGTGCCAGCAGCCCCGACAGGATCACTGAAGCTTTCTTT. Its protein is CASSPDRITEAFF.

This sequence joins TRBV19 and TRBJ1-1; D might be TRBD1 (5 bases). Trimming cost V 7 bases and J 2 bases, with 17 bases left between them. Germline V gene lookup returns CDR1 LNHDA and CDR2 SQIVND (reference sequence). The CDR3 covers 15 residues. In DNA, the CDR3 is TGTGCCAGTAAAGCAGGGCATCAAGCCAACACTGAAGCTTTCTTT. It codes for CASKAGHQANTEAFF.

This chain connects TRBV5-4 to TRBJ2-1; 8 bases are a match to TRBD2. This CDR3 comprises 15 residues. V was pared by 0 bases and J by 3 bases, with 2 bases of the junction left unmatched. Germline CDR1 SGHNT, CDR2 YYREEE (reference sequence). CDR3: CASSLDAGGYNEQFF. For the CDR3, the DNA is TGTGCCAGCAGCTTGGACGCGGGGGGCTACAATGAGCAGTTCTTC.

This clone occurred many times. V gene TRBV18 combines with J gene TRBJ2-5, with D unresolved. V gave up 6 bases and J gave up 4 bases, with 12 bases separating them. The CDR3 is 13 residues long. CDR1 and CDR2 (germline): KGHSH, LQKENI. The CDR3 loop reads CASSQSSRETQYF. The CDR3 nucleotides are TGTGCCAGCTCTCAAAGCTCCCGAGAGACCCAGTACTTC. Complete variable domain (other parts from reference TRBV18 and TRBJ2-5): NAGVMQNPRHLVRRRGQEARLRCSPMKGHSHVYWYRQLPEEGLKFMVYLQKENIIDESGMPKERFSAEFPKEGPSILRIQQVVRGDSAAYFCASSQSSRETQYFGPGTRLLVL.

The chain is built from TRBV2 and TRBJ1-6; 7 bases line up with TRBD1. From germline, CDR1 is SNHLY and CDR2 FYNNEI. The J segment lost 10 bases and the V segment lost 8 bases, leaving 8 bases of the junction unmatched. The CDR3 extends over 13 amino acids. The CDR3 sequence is CASVKTGVSPLHF. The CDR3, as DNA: TGTGCCAGCGTAAAAACAGGGGTCTCACCCCTCCACTTT.

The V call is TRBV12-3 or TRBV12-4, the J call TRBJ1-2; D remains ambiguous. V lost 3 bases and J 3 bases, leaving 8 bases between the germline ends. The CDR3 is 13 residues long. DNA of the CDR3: TGTGCCAGCAGTTTTACTCGGGACTATGGCTACACCTTC. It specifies CASSFTRDYGYTF.

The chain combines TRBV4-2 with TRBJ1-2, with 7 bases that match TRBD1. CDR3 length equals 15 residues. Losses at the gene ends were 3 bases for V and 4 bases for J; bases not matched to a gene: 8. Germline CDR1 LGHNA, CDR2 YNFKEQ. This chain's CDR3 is CASSHDTGAAYGYTF. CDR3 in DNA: TGTGCCAGCAGCCACGATACAGGGGCGGCCTATGGCTACACCTTC.

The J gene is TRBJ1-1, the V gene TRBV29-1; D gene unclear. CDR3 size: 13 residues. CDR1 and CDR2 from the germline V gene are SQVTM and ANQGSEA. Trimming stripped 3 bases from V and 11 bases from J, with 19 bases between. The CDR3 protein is CSVEESSRGIAFF. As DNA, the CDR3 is TGCAGCGTTGAGGAGTCATCTCGTGGAATTGCTTTCTTT.

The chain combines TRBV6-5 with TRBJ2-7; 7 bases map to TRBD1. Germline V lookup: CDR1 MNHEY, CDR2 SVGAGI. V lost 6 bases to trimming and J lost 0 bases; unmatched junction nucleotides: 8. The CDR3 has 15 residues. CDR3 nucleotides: TGTGCCAGCAGGGGACCCCGACAGGGCTCCTACGAGCAGTACTTC. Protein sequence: CASRGPRQGSYEQYF.

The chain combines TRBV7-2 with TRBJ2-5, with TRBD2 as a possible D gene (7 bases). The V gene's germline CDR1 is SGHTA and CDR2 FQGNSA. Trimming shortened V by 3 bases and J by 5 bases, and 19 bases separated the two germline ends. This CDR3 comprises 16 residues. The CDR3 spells CASSFTPRGEGETQYF. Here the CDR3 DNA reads TGTGCCAGCAGCTTTACCCCAAGGGGGGAGGGGGAGACCCAGTACTTC.

CDR3 residues: CSAEEDYEQYF. The CDR3, as DNA: TGCAGTGCCGAGGAGGACTACGAGCAGTACTTC. The J gene is TRBJ2-7, the V gene TRBV20-1, with a weak D call TRBD2 (5 bases). The ends were cut back, 6 bases at V and 3 bases at J, with 9 bases in the middle. The CDR3 consists of 11 residues. Germline CDR1 reads DFQATT; CDR2 reads SNEGSKA (reference sequence).

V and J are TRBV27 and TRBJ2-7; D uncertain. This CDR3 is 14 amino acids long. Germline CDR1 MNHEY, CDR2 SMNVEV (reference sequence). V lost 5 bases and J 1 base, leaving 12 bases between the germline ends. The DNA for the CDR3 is TGTGCCAGCAGTCCCATGCAGGCTTCCTACGAGCAGTACTTC. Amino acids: CASSPMQASYEQYF.

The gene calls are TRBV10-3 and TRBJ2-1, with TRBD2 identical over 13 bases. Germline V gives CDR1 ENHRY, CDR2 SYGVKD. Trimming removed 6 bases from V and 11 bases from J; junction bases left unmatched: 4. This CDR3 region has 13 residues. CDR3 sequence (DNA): TGTGCCATCAGAGGACTAGCGGGGGCTCAGCAGTTCTTC. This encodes CAIRGLAGAQQFF.

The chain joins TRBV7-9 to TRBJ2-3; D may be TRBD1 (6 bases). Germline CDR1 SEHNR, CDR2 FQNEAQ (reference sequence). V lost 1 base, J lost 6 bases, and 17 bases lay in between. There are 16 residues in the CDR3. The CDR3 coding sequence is TGTGCCAGCAGCTTAGTGCAAGGCAGGGGTTGGGATACGCAGTATTTT. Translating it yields CASSLVQGRGWDTQYF.

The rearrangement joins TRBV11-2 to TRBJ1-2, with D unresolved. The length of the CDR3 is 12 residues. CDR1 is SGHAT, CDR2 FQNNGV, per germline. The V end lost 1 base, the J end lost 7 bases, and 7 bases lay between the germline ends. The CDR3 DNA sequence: TGTGCCAGCAGCTTAGGAGGGTTTGGCTACACCTTC. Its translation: CASSLGGFGYTF. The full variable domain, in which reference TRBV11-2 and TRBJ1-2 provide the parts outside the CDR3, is EAGVAQSPRYKIIEKRQSVAFWCNPISGHATLYWYQQILGQGPKLLIQFQNNGVVDDSQLPKDRFSAERLKGVDSTLKIQPAKLEDSAVYLCASSLGGFGYTFGSGTRLTVV.

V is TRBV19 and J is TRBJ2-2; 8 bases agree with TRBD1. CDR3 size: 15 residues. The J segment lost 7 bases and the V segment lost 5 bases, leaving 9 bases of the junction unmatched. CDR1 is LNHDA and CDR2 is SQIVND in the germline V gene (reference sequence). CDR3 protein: CASSRAPTGGGELFF. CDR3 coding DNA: TGTGCCAGTAGTCGCGCACCCACAGGGGGCGGGGAGCTGTTTTTT.

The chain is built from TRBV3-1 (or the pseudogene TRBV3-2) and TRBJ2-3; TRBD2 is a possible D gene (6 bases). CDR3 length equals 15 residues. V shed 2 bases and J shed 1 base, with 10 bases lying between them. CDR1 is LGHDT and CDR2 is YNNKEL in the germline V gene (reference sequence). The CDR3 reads CASSQSWGGTDTQYF. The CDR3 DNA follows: TGTGCCAGCAGCCAATCGTGGGGGGGCACAGATACGCAGTATTTT.

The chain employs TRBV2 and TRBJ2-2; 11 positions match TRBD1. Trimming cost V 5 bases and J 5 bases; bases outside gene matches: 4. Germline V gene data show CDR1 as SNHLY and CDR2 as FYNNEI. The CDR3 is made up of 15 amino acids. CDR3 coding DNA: TGTGCCAGCAGTCCCGGGACAGGGGGGACCGGGGAGCTGTTTTTT. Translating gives CASSPGTGGTGELFF.

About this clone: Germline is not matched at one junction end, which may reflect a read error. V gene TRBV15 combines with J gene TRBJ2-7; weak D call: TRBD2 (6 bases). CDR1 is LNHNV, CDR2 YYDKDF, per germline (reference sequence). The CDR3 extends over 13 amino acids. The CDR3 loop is CATSRDAGAAGLF. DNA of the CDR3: TGTGCCACCAGCAGAGATGCGGGCGCCGCGGGACTCTTC.

CDR3 nucleotides: TGTGCCACCAGTGATCCCCGGACAGTTGGCTACACCTTC. Protein product: CATSDPRTVGYTF. V usage is TRBV24-1 and J usage is TRBJ1-2; tentative D call: TRBD1 (6 bases). Trimming cost V 3 bases and J 7 bases, with 11 bases left between them. From germline, CDR1 is KGHDR and CDR2 SFDVKD. The CDR3 contains 13 residues.